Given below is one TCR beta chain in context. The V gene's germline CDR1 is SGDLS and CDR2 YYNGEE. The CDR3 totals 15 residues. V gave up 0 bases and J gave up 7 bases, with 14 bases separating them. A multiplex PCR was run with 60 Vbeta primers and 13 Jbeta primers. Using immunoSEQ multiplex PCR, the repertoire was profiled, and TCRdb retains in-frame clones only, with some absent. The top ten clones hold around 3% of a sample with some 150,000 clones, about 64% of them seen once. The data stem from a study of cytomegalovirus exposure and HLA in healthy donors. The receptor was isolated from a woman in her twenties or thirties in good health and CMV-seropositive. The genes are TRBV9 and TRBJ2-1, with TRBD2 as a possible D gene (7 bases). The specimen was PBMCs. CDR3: CASSVDGGGPNEQFF. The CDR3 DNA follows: TGTGCCAGCAGCGTAGATGGGGGGGGGCCTAATGAGCAGTTCTTC.